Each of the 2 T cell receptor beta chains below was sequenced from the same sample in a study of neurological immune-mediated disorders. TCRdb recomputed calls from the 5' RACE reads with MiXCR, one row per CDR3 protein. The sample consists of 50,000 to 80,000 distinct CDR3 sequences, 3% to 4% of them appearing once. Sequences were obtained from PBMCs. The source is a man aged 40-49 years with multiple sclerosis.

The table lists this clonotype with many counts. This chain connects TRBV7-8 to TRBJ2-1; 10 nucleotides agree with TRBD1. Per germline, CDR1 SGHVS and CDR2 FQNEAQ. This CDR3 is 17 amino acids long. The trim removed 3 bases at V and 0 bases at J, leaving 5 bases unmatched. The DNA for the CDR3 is TGTGCCAGCAGCTTCGAAGGACAGGGGGACTCCTACAATGAGCAGTTCTTC. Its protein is CASSFEGQGDSYNEQFF.

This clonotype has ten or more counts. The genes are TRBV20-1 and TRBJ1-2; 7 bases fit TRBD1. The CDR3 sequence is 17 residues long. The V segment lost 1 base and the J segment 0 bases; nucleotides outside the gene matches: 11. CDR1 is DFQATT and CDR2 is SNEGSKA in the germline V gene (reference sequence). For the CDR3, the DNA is TGCAGTGCTAGAGCAAGGGGGACAGCGGATCCTAACTATGGCTACACCTTC. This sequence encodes CSARARGTADPNYGYTF.